The clone carrying this TCR beta chain was counted ten times or more. Its antigen is unknown. The sample originates from a study of neurological immune-mediated disorders. The cDNA came from 5'RACE with 10-nucleotide random UMIs. TCRdb re-called the 5' RACE reads through MiXCR, storing one row per CDR3 protein. Here the sample spans about 120,000 distinct CDR3 sequences, roughly 3.2% being singletons. Findings and caveats of the study: HTLV-1-associated myelopathy had the most TCR clonal expansion, while multiple sclerosis had the least, a level that fell below healthy controls. Expanded clones shared no identical CDR3 amino acid sequences across subjects, which suggested private TCR-beta repertoires in all groups.

Germline loops: CDR1 MNHNY, CDR2 SVGAGI (reference sequence). CDR3 length equals 14 residues. V was clipped by 4 bases and J by 7 bases; unmatched bases: 6. V usage is TRBV6-6 and J usage is TRBJ2-2, with TRBD2 matching over 7 bases. This receptor was identified in a woman aged 25-40 years with multiple sclerosis. The sequencing input was PBMCs. CDR3 sequence reads: CASSSLGGVGELFF. The DNA for the CDR3 is TGTGCCAGCAGTTCCCTTGGGGGGGTCGGGGAGCTGTTTTTT.